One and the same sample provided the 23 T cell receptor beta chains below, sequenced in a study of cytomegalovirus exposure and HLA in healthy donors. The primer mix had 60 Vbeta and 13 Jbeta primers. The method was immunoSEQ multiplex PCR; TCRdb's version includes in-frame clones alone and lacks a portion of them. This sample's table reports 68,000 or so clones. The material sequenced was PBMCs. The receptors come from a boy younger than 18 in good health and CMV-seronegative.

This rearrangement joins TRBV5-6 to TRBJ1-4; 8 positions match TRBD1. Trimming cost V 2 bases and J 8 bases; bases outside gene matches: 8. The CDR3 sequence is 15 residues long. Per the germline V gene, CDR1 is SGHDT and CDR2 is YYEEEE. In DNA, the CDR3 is TGTGCCAGCAGCTTAGGGGGACAGGAAATCGAAAAACTGTTTTTT. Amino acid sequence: CASSLGGQEIEKLFF.

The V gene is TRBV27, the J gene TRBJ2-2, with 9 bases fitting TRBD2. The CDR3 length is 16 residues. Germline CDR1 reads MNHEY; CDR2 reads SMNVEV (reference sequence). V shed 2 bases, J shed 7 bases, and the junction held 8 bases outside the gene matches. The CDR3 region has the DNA TGTGCCAGCAGTTTACGGGCAACTAGCGGGCACGGGGAGCTGTTTTTT. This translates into CASSLRATSGHGELFF.

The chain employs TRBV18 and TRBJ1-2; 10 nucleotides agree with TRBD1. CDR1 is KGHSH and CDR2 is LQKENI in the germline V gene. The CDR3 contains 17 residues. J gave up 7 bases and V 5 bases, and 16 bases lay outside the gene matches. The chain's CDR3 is CASSSSTGTGVRGGYTF. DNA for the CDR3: TGTGCCAGCTCATCATCGACCGGGACAGGGGTACGCGGTGGCTACACCTTC.

The DNA for the CDR3 is TGTGCCAGCAGTTATGGACAGGGCGGTTCACCCCTCCACTTT. It codes for CASSYGQGGSPLHF. The chain combines TRBV27 with TRBJ1-6, with 8 positions matching TRBD1. Germline CDR1 and CDR2: MNHEY and SMNVEV (reference sequence). The CDR3 spans 14 residues. V shed 4 bases, J shed 9 bases, and the junction held 5 bases outside the gene matches.

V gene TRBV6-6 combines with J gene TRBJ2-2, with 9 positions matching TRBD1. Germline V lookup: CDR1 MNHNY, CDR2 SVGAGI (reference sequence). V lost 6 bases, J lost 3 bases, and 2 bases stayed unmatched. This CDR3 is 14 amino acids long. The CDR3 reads CASSRTGDTGELFF. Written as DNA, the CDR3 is TGTGCCAGCAGCCGGACAGGGGACACCGGGGAGCTGTTTTTT.

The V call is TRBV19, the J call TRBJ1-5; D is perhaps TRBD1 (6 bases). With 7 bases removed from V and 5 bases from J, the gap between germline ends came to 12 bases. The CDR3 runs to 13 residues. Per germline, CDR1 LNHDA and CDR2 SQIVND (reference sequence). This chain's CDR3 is CASIGRGDQPQHF. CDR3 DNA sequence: TGTGCCAGTATAGGCAGGGGCGATCAGCCCCAGCATTTT. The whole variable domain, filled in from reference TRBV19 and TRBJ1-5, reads DGGITQSPKYLFRKEGQNVTLSCEQNLNHDAMYWYRQDPGQGLRLIYYSQIVNDFQKGDIAEGYSVSREKKESFPLTVTSAQKNPTAFYLCASIGRGDQPQHFGDGTRLSIL.

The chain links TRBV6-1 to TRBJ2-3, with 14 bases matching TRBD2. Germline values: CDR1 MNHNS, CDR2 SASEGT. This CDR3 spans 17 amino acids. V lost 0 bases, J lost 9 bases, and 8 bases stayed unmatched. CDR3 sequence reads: CASSEALWGLAGVTQYF. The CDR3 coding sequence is TGTGCCAGCAGTGAAGCGCTGTGGGGACTAGCGGGAGTCACGCAGTATTTT.

CDR3 sequence: CASSVLQGYTEAFF. As DNA, the CDR3 is TGTGCCAGCAGCGTTTTACAGGGGTACACTGAAGCTTTCTTT. The V gene is TRBV11-1, the J gene TRBJ1-1; 7 bases are shared with TRBD1. CDR1 and CDR2 from the germline V gene are SGHAT and FQDESV (reference sequence). The length of the CDR3 is 14 residues. J lost 3 bases, V lost 5 bases, and 6 bases had no gene match.

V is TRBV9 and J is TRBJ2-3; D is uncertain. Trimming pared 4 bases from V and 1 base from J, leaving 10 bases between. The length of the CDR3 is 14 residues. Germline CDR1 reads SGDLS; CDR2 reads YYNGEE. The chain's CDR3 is CASSTLGGTDTQYF. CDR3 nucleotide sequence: TGTGCCAGCAGCACTCTAGGCGGCACAGATACGCAGTATTTT.

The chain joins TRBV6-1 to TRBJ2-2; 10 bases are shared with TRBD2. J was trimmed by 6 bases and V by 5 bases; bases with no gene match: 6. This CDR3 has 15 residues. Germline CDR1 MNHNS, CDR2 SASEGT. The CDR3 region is CASSSGRAGSGELFF. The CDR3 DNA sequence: TGTGCCAGCAGTAGCGGGAGGGCCGGGTCCGGGGAGCTGTTTTTT.

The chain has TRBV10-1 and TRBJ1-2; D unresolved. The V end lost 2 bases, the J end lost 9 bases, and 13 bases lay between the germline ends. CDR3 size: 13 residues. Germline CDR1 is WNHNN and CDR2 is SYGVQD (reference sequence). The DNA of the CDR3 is TGCGCCAGCAGTGAGACACGTTGGGCGAGCTACACCTTC. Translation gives CASSETRWASYTF.

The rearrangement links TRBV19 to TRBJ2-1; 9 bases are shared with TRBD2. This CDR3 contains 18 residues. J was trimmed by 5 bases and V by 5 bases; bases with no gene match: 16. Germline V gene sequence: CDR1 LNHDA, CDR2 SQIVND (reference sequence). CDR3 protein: CASSSGLNWASGNNEQFF. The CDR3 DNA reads TGTGCCAGTAGTTCGGGACTTAATTGGGCTAGCGGGAACAATGAGCAGTTCTTC.

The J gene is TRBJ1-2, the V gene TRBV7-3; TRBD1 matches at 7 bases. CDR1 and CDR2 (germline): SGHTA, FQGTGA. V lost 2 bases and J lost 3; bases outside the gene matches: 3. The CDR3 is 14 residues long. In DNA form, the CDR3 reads TGTGCCAGCAGCTTAGGAGGGGGCGACTATGGCTACACCTTC. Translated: CASSLGGGDYGYTF.

CDR3 bases: TGTGCCAGTGAGGCGAGGGACATCTATGGCTACACCTTC. It translates to CASEARDIYGYTF. The chain joins TRBV19 to TRBJ1-2; possible D gene TRBD1, 6 bases. Trimming pared 8 bases from V and 4 bases from J, leaving 14 bases between. This CDR3 has 13 amino acids. Germline loops: CDR1 LNHDA, CDR2 SQIVND (reference sequence).

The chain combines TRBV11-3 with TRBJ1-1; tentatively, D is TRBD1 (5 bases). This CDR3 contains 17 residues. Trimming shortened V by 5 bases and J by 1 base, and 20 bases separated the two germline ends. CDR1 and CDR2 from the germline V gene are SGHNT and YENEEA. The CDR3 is CASSATPRSRANTEAFF. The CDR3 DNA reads TGTGCCAGCAGCGCCACCCCCCGTTCCAGGGCGAACACTGAAGCTTTCTTT.

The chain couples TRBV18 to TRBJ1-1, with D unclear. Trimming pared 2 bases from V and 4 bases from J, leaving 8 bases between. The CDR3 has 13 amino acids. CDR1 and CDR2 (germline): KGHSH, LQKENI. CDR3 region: CASSPDSRTEAFF. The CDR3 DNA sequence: TGTGCCAGCTCACCAGATAGTCGCACTGAAGCTTTCTTT.

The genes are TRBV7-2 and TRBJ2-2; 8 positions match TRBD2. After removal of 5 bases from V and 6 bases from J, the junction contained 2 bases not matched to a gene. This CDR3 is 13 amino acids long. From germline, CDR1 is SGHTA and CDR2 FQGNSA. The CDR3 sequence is CASSIGGAGELFF. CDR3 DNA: TGTGCCAGCAGCATCGGGGGGGCCGGGGAGCTGTTTTTT.

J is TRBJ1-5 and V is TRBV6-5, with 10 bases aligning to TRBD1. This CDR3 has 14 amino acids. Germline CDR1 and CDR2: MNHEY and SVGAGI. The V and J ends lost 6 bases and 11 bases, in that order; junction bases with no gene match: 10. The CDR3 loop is CASSPGTGEQAQHF. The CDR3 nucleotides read TGTGCCAGCAGCCCCGGGACAGGGGAACAGGCCCAGCATTTT.

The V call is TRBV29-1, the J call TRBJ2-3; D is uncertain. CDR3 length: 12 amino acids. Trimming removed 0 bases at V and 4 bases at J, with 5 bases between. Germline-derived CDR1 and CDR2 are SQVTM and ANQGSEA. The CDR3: CSVEESPDTQYF. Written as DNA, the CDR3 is TGCAGCGTTGAAGAGAGTCCAGATACGCAGTATTTT.

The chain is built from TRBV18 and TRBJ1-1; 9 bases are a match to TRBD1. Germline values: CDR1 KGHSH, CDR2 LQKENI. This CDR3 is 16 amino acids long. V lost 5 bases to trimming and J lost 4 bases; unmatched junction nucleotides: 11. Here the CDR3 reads CASSWAGQGSFTEAFF. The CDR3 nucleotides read TGTGCCAGCTCATGGGCCGGACAGGGGTCGTTCACTGAAGCTTTCTTT.

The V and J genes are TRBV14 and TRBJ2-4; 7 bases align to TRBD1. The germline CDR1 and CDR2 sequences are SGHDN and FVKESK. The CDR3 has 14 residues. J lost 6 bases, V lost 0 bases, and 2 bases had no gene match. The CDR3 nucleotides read TGTGCCAGCAGCCAAGATGGGACAGCAAACATTCAGTACTTC. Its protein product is CASSQDGTANIQYF. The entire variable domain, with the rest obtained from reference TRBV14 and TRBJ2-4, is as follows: EAGVTQFPSHSVIEKGQTVTLRCDPISGHDNLYWYRRVMGKEIKFLLHFVKESKQDESGMPNNRFLAERTGGTYSTLKVQPAELEDSGVYFCASSQDGTANIQYFGAGTRLSVL.

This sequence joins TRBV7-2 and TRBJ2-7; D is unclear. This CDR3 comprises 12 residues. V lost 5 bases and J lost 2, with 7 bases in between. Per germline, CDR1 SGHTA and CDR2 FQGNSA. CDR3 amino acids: CASSPSPYEQYF. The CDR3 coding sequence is TGTGCCAGCAGCCCGTCCCCCTACGAGCAGTACTTC.

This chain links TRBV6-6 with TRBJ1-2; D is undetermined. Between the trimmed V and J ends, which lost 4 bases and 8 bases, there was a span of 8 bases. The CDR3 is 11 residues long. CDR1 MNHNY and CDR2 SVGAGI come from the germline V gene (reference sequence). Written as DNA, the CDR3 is TGTGCCAGCAGTTCCACGCAGGGCTACACCTTC. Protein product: CASSSTQGYTF.